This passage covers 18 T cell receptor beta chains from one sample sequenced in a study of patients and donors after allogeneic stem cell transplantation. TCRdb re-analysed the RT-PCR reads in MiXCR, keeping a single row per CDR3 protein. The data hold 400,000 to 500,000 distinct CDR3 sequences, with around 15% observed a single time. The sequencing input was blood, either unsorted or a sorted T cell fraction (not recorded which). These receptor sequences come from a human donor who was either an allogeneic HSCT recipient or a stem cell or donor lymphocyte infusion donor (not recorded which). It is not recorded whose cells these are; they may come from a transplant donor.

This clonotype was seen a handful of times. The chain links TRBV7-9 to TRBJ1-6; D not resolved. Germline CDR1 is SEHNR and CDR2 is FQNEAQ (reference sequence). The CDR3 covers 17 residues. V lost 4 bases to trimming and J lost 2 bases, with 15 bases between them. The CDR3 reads CASSSIVDGTYNSPLHF. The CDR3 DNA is TGTGCCAGCAGCTCAATAGTGGACGGCACCTATAATTCACCCCTCCACTTT.

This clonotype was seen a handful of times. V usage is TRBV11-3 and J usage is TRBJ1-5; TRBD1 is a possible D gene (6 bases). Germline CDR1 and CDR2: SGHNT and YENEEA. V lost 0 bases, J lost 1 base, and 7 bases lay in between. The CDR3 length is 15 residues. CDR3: CASSLDGQSNQPQHF. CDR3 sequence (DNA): TGTGCCAGCAGCTTAGACGGACAGAGCAATCAGCCCCAGCATTTT.

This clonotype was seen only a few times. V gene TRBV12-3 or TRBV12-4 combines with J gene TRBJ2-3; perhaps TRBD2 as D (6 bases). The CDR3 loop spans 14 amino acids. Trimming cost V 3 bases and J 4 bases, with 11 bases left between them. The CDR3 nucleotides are TGTGCCAGCAGTTTCACTAGCCCGGCAGATACGCAGTATTTT. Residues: CASSFTSPADTQYF.

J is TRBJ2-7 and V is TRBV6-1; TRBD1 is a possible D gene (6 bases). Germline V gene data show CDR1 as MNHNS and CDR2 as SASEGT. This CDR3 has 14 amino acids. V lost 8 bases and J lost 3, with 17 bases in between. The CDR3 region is CASEPGTLDYEQYF. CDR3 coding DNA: TGTGCCAGCGAACCCGGGACACTAGACTACGAGCAGTACTTC.

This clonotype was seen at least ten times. The CDR3 nucleotides are TGCGCCAGCAGCTTACAGGGTTCCAAAAACATTCAGTACTTC. Its translation is CASSLQGSKNIQYF. The genes are TRBV5-1 and TRBJ2-4; possibly TRBD1 for D (6 bases). CDR3 length: 14 residues. Germline V lookup: CDR1 SGHRS, CDR2 YFSETQ. V lost 2 bases and J 2 bases, leaving 8 bases between the germline ends.

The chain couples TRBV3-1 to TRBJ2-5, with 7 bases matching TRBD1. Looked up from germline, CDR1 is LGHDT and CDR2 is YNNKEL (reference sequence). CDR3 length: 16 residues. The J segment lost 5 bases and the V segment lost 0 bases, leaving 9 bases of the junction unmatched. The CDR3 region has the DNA TGTGCCAGCAGCCAAGAATTGGCAGGGGGTCGTGAGACCCAGTACTTC. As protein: CASSQELAGGRETQYF.

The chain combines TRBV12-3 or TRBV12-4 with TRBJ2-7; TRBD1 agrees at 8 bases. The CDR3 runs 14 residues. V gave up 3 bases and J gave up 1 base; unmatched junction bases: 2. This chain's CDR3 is CASSFQGASYEQYF. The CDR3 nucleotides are TGTGCCAGCAGTTTCCAGGGGGCTTCCTACGAGCAGTACTTC.

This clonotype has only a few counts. The CDR3: CASSQDRGVGTIYF. The DNA of the CDR3 is TGTGCCAGCAGCCAAGATCGAGGGGTTGGGACCATATATTTT. The J gene is TRBJ1-3, the V gene TRBV4-2, with D possibly TRBD1 on 5 matching bases. The germline V gene has CDR1 LGHNA and CDR2 YNFKEQ. Trimming removed 0 bases at V and 10 bases at J, with 13 bases between. This CDR3 spans 14 amino acids.

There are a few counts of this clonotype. As DNA, the CDR3 is TGTGCCATCAGTGAGTCAGATGAGCAGTTCTTC. Protein product: CAISESDEQFF. The chain is built from TRBV10-3 and TRBJ2-1; D is uncertain. V lost 0 bases and J 8 bases, leaving 2 bases between the germline ends. Germline V lookup: CDR1 ENHRY, CDR2 SYGVKD. The CDR3 has 11 residues.

CDR3 DNA: TGTGCCAGCAGATCCGGTTCAGGGGGGAACACCGGGGAGCTGTTTTTT. Protein: CASRSGSGGNTGELFF. The chain links TRBV6-1 to TRBJ2-2, with 7 bases that match TRBD1. The trim removed 6 bases at V and 1 base at J, leaving 8 bases unmatched. Germline V gene lookup returns CDR1 MNHNS and CDR2 SASEGT. The CDR3 length is 16 residues.

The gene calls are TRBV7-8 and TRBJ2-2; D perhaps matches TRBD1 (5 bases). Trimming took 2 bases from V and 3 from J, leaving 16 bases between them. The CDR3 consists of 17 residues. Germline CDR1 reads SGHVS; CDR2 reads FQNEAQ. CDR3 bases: TGTGCCAGCAGCTTAAGAAGGGGAATGGGCCACACCGGGGAGCTGTTTTTT. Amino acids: CASSLRRGMGHTGELFF.

The CDR3 nucleotides read TGCGCCAGCGCTGGGAGGGTGAACACTGAAGCTTTCTTT. This sequence encodes CASAGRVNTEAFF. The chain combines TRBV5-1 with TRBJ1-1; D is unclear. Per the germline V gene, CDR1 is SGHRS and CDR2 is YFSETQ. V was trimmed by 7 bases and J by 0 bases, leaving 10 bases between them. This CDR3 is 13 amino acids long.

The CDR3, as DNA: TGTGCCAGCAGTTTGAGGGGAGTGGCAGGCGGGGGAACTAACTATGGCTACACCTTC. It translates to CASSLRGVAGGGTNYGYTF. The rearrangement joins TRBV12-3 or TRBV12-4 to TRBJ1-2; a weak D match, TRBD1 (5 bases). CDR3 length: 19 residues. Trimming left V 3 bases short and J 0 bases short, with 23 bases between.

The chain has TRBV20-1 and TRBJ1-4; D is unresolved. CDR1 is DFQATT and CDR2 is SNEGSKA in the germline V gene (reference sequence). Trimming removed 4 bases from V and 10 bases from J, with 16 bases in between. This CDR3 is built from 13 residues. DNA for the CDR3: TGCAGTGCTACCGTTCGCGGTTTTGGAAAACTGTTTTTT. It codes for CSATVRGFGKLFF.

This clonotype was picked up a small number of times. CDR3 DNA sequence: TGCAGTGTTCCCTCTTCCAGCGGCGCCAAAAACATTCAGTACTTC. Translation gives CSVPSSSGAKNIQYF. The gene calls are TRBV20-1 and TRBJ2-4; D may be TRBD2 (5 bases). This CDR3 has 15 residues. Trimming shortened V by 7 bases and J by 1 base, and 17 bases separated the two germline ends. CDR1 DFQATT and CDR2 SNEGSKA come from the germline V gene (reference sequence).

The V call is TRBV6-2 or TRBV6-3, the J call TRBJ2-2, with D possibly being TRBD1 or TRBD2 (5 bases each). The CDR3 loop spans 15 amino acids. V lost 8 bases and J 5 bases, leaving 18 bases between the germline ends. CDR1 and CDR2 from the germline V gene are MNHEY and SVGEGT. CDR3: CASETGTSRTGELFF. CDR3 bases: TGTGCCAGCGAGACCGGGACCTCGAGGACCGGGGAGCTGTTTTTT.

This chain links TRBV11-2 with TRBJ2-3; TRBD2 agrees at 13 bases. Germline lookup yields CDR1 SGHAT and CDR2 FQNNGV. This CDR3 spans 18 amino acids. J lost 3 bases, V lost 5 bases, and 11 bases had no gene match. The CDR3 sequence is CASSVRGTSGMGTDTQYF. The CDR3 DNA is TGTGCCAGCAGCGTACGGGGGACTAGCGGGATGGGGACAGATACGCAGTATTTT.

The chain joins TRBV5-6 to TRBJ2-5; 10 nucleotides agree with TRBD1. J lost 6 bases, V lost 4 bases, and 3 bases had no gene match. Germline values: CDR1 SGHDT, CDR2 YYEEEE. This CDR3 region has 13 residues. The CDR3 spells CASSRTGGKTQYF. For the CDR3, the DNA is TGTGCCAGCAGCAGGACAGGGGGGAAGACCCAGTACTTC.